This T cell receptor (beta chain) emerged from a study of CD8+ T cells in alopecia areata. Study context: Treated patients received oral tofacitinib, 5 to 10 mg twice daily.

Reverse transcription of extracted RNA yielded cDNA, which provided the sequencing template. The repertoire was sequenced with immunoSEQ multiplex PCR; TCRdb's copy has only in-frame clones and lacks some. Found here are about 210,000 clones, roughly 44% of them singletons; the top ten hold approximately 2.9%. This CDR3 spans 16 amino acids. Germline loops: CDR1 SGDLS, CDR2 YYNGEE. The junction had 4 bases not matched to a gene; V was cut back by 2 bases and J by 1 base. This clone was recorded at least ten times. As yet, its antigen is unknown. Study-wide results and limits: Tofacitinib significantly lowered scalp clonality and expanded CD8+ clones among the top 100.

Treatment given: oral pan-JAK inhibitor, 5-10 mg twice daily. Alopecia areata patients had lesional scalp punch biopsies and peripheral blood taken from them. The material sequenced was CD4+ T cells sorted from blood, taken around week 37, from a patient treated with tofacitinib. The receptor was derived from a human donor with alopecia areata. The genes are TRBV9 and TRBJ2-2; 8 bases agree with TRBD1. In DNA form, the CDR3 reads TGTGCCAGCAGCGTTACCGGGACAGGGAACACCGGGGAGCTGTTTTTT. This gives the protein CASSVTGTGNTGELFF.